This TCR beta chain stems from a study of OX40 agonist ivuxolimab in advanced cancers. Study background: With ivuxolimab, an agonistic anti-OX40 (CD134) antibody, patients were treated. At 0.01 to 10 mg/kg, ivuxolimab was administered intravenously to patients every 2 weeks. Regarding the study as a whole: Still undetermined is the antigen specificity of the expanded peripheral T cells.

Blood sampling was done at baseline, cycle 4 day 1, and cycle 7 day 1. Concerning this clone itself: Its antigen remains unidentified.

The CDR3 extends over 16 amino acids. The V gene end was trimmed by 1 base and the J gene end by 2 bases; junction bases not matched to a gene: 5. Looked up from germline, CDR1 is SNHLY and CDR2 is FYNNEI. The assay was immunoSEQ multiplex PCR, and TCRdb's table has in-frame clones only and misses some. The sample lists around 38,000 clones, about 92% occurring once. This chain connects TRBV2 to TRBJ1-1; TRBD1 matches 9 bases. The TCR comes from an adult with an advanced solid tumor such as melanoma, head and neck, liver or kidney cancer. This sample comprised CD4+ or CD8+ T cells sorted from blood, obtained in a trial of the OX40 agonist ivuxolimab. CDR3 DNA: TGTGCCAGCAGTGAAGGCGGGACAGGGCTAAACACTGAAGCTTTCTTT. It codes for CASSEGGTGLNTEAFF.